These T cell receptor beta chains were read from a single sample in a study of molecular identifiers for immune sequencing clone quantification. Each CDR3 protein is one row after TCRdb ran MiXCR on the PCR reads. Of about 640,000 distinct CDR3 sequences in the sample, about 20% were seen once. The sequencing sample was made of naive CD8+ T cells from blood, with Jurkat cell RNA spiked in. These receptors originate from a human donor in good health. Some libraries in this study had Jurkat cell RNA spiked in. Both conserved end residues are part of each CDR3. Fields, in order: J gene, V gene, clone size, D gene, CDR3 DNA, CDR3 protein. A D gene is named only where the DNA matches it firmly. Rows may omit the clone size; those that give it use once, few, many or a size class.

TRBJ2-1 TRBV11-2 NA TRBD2 TGTGCCAGCAGCGGGAGGGCGGCGCTCTACAATGAGCAGTTCTTC CASSGRAALYNEQFF
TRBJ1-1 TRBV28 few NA TGTGCCAGCAGTTTGGTCGGGGGCTTGGGCACTGAAGCTTTCTTT CASSLVGGLGTEAFF
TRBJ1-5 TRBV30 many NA TGTGCCTGGAGTGGGGGGATTGGAAGCAATCAGCCCCAGCATTTT CAWSGGIGSNQPQHF
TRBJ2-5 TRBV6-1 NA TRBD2 TGTGCCAGCAGTGAAGGCATAGCGGGGGCAGGGGAGACCCAGTACTTC CASSEGIAGAGETQYF
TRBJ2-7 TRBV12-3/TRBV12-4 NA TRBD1 TGTGCCAGCAGTTCCCCGGACAGGGGCTCCTACGAGCAGTACTTC CASSSPDRGSYEQYF
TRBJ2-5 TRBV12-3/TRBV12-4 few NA TGTGCCAGCAGTAGGGTAGATCAGGCTTGGTACTTC CASSRVDQAWYF
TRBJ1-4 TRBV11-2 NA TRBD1 TGTGCCAGCAGCTTAGCCCCGGGACAGGGACACAAAAGTGGAAAACTGTTTTTT CASSLAPGQGHKSGKLFF
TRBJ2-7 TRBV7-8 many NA TGTGCCAGCAGCTTAGGCTTACAGGGATCGTACGAGCAGTACTTC CASSLGLQGSYEQYF
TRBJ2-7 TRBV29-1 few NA TGCAGCGTTGCACAGACTTTCTACGAGCAGTACTTC CSVAQTFYEQYF
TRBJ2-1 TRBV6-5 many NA TGTGCCAGCAGTTACGAGGGGTACAATGAGCAGTTCTTC CASSYEGYNEQFF
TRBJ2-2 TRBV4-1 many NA TGCGCCAGCAGCCAAGATCCGACAAGGGGCACCGGGGAGCTGTTTTTT CASSQDPTRGTGELFF
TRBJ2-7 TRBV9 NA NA TGTGCCAGCAGCACAGGGGTCGGGGCGGGGGCCTACGAGCAGTACTTC CASSTGVGAGAYEQYF
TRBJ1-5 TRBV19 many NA TGTGCCACCAGTGGGTTAATGGGTCAGCCCCAGCATTTT CATSGLMGQPQHF
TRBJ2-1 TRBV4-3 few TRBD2 TGCACCAGCAGCCCGGGACTAGCGTCCTACAATGAGCAGTTCTTC CTSSPGLASYNEQFF
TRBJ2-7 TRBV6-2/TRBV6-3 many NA TGTGCCAGCTCACATCACCCAGGAGCGGCCTACGAGCAGTACTTC CASSHHPGAAYEQYF
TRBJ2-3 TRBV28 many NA TGTGCCAGCAGTTCGGACAACGAAGGGTACACAGATACGCAGTATTTT CASSSDNEGYTDTQYF
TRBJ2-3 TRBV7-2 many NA TGTGCCAGCAGCCTGCCCCCGGGAGATACGCAGTATTTT CASSLPPGDTQYF
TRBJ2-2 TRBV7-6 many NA TGTGCCAGCAGCTTAGGGATAGACAGAAGAACCGGGGAGCTGTTTTTT CASSLGIDRRTGELFF